This T cell receptor beta chain was obtained from a study of blood T cell repertoires in COVID-19. Whole-study context: The analysed material was cDNA or gDNA that came from T cells, B-cell-depleted T cells, or PBMCs.

TCRdb's copy holds only in-frame clones and misses some; the assay was immunoSEQ multiplex PCR. The sample carries about 400,000 clones, around 87% recorded once. CDR3 length: 14 residues. CDR1 is SEHNR and CDR2 is FQNEAQ in the germline V gene (reference sequence). Deletions cut 10 bases from V and 8 bases from J, with 22 bases between. The V and J genes are TRBV7-9 and TRBJ2-3; D possibly corresponds to TRBD2 (7 bases). The sample comprised PBMCs or T cells enriched from blood (not recorded which). The receptor's source is a man in his forties in a cohort exposed to, infected with or recovered from COVID-19 (not recorded which). The DNA of the CDR3 is TGTGCCACCCGTCGGGGGGCTTCTACGGGTACGCAGTATTTT. It yields the protein CATRRGASTGTQYF.